The clone carrying this T cell receptor (beta chain) was found many times. As yet, its antigen is unknown. TCRdb re-derived calls from the 5' RACE reads in MiXCR, one entry per CDR3 protein. The sample consists of about 80,000 distinct CDR3 sequences, more than 5% of them appearing once. The sample is drawn from a study of neurological immune-mediated disorders. Time point noted: longitudinal time-point 2. Study findings and constraints: Among expanded clones, no CDR3 amino acid sequences were shared across subjects, a pattern suggesting private repertoires in all groups. The greatest TCR clonal expansion appeared in HTLV-1-associated myelopathy and the smallest, falling below healthy controls, in multiple sclerosis.

The TCR comes from a woman aged 55 to 70 with multiple sclerosis. The sample was PBMCs.

CDR3 in amino acids: CASSSQGPSNTGELFF. DNA for the CDR3: TGTGCCAGCAGCTCCCAGGGGCCGTCGAACACCGGGGAGCTGTTTTTT. The rearrangement joins TRBV11-3 to TRBJ2-2, with D possibly TRBD1 on 6 matching bases. Germline values: CDR1 SGHNT, CDR2 YENEEA. The CDR3 runs to 16 residues. V was cut by 4 bases and J by 0 bases, with 12 bases left in between.